This T cell receptor beta chain was recorded in a study of early T cells in non-severe SARS-CoV-2 infection. This clonotype is labeled medium-sized. MiXCR, run by TCRdb on the 5' RACE reads, gives a single entry per CDR3 protein. The sample contains around 50,000 distinct CDR3 sequences, about 12% of which appear only once. The V and J ends lost 4 bases and 8 bases respectively, with 5 bases between them. From germline, CDR1 is SQVTM and CDR2 ANQGSEA. The CDR3 loop spans 9 amino acids. Specimen: whole blood. The rearrangement joins TRBV29-1 to TRBJ1-1; D remains unclear. The TCR sequence derives from an adult who was a healthcare worker with PCR-confirmed SARS-CoV-2 infection or an uninfected control (not recorded which). The CDR3 bases are TGCAGCGTTGGAGAAGAAGCTTTCTTT. Its translation: CSVGEEAFF.